The 25 T cell receptor beta chains in this list originate from one sample, sequenced in a study of cytomegalovirus exposure and HLA in healthy donors. This PCR relied on a set of 60 Vbeta primers and 13 Jbeta primers. Clones were sequenced by immunoSEQ multiplex PCR, and TCRdb holds only the in-frame ones, with some missing. Found here are more than 95,000 clones, around a tenth of them singletons; the top ten hold roughly 5%. Sequences were obtained from PBMCs. These receptors were taken from a man aged 40-55 years in good health and CMV-seropositive.

This chain links TRBV28 with TRBJ1-3; a possible D gene is TRBD1 (5 bases). V shed 8 bases and J shed 5 bases, with 13 bases lying between them. The CDR3 is 13 amino acids. CDR1 and CDR2 (germline): MDHEN, SYDVKM. CDR3 loop: CASGRQTRNTIYF. CDR3 nucleotide sequence: TGTGCCAGCGGTAGACAGACTCGAAACACCATATATTTT.

CDR3 nucleotide sequence: TGCAGCGTTGAACTTTCCCTTGACTTAGCGGCCTACAATGAGCAGTTCTTC. Amino acids: CSVELSLDLAAYNEQFF. V is TRBV29-1 and J is TRBJ2-1, with a weak D call TRBD2 (6 bases). V was cut by 2 bases and J by 2 bases, with 19 bases left in between. There are 17 residues in the CDR3. Germline CDR1 and CDR2: SQVTM and ANQGSEA.

This clone turned up a few times. The V gene is TRBV14, the J gene TRBJ2-7; the D gene is possibly TRBD1 (5 bases). Germline CDR1 reads SGHDN; CDR2 reads FVKESK. CDR3 size: 15 residues. The V gene lost 1 base and the J gene lost 2 bases, with 12 bases spanning the gap. As DNA, the CDR3 is TGTGCCAGCAGCCAAGGCCCCCGGACAACCTACGAGCAGTACTTC. As protein: CASSQGPRTTYEQYF.

The table lists this clone with a few counts. This chain uses TRBV7-8 with TRBJ2-3, with TRBD2 matching over 7 bases. The CDR3 is made up of 14 amino acids. Germline V gene data show CDR1 as SGHVS and CDR2 as FQNEAQ. V lost 5 bases to trimming and J lost 5 bases; unmatched junction nucleotides: 7. Here the CDR3 DNA reads TGTGCCAGCAGCAACAGCGGGGTGGGAGATACGCAGTATTTT. Protein: CASSNSGVGDTQYF. The entire variable domain, with the rest obtained from reference TRBV7-8 and TRBJ2-3, is as follows: GAGVSQSPRYKVAKRGQDVALRCDPISGHVSLFWYQQALGQGPEFLTYFQNEAQLDKSGLPSDRFFAERPEGSVSTLKIQRTQQEDSAVYLCASSNSGVGDTQYFGPGTRLTVL.

V and J are TRBV5-8 and TRBJ2-7; TRBD2 aligns across 11 bases. This CDR3 spans 14 amino acids. V lost 7 bases and J lost 7; bases outside the gene matches: 10. Germline-derived CDR1 and CDR2 are SGHTS and YDEGEE. In nucleotides, the CDR3 is TGTGCCAGCGGGAGACTAGCGGGAACGCGGGAGCAGTACTTC. Translation gives CASGRLAGTREQYF. The full variable domain, in which reference TRBV5-8 and TRBJ2-7 provide the parts outside the CDR3, is EAGVTQSPTHLIKTRGQQATLRCSPISGHTSVYWYQQALGLGLQFLLWYDEGEERNRGNFPPRFSGRQFPNYSSELNVNALELEDSALYLCASGRLAGTREQYFGPGTRLTVT.

This clone was counted only a few times. The chain is built from TRBV5-1 and TRBJ1-3; D gene uncertain. CDR3 length equals 14 residues. Germline V CDR1 and CDR2: SGHRS, YFSETQ. V shed 2 bases and J shed 0 bases, with 6 bases lying between them. The CDR3 region has the DNA TGCGCCAGCAGCTTAGGACTCTCTGGAAACACCATATATTTT. Its translation: CASSLGLSGNTIYF.

This clone was counted between two and nine times. V usage is TRBV11-3 and J usage is TRBJ2-7; 8 positions match TRBD1. Trimming at V came to 2 bases and at J to 3 bases, leaving 9 bases not matched to a gene. Germline V gives CDR1 SGHNT, CDR2 YENEEA. The CDR3 extends over 16 amino acids. CDR3: CASSLSIQTGVYEQYF. The CDR3 DNA reads as TGTGCCAGCAGCTTAAGTATCCAGACAGGGGTCTACGAGCAGTACTTC.

This clone appeared a few times. The gene calls are TRBV6-1 and TRBJ2-3; possible D gene TRBD2, 6 bases. This CDR3 has 13 residues. V was shortened by 6 bases and J by 8 bases, with 15 bases between the two germline ends. The germline CDR1 and CDR2 sequences are MNHNS and SASEGT. The CDR3 sequence is CASRNSRDFTQYF. The CDR3 DNA follows: TGTGCCAGCAGGAACTCGAGGGACTTTACGCAGTATTTT.

The chain combines TRBV9 with TRBJ2-3; D may be TRBD1 (5 bases). CDR3 length: 13 amino acids. V lost 6 bases, J lost 4 bases, and 12 bases lay in between. The germline V gene encodes CDR1 SGDLS and CDR2 YYNGEE. The CDR3 DNA follows: TGTGCCAGCATGTCAGGGTTGTCAGATACGCAGTATTTT. It is translated as CASMSGLSDTQYF.

J is TRBJ1-4 and V is TRBV9; 8 bases align to TRBD1. CDR1 and CDR2 from the germline V gene are SGDLS and YYNGEE. J lost 8 bases, V lost 4 bases, and 13 bases had no gene match. This CDR3 has 16 amino acids. This CDR3 is CASSTSPTGAEEKLFF. Written as DNA, the CDR3 is TGTGCCAGCAGCACAAGCCCGACAGGGGCGGAGGAAAAACTGTTTTTT. Full variable domain (missing parts from reference TRBV9 and TRBJ1-4): DSGVTQTPKHLITATGQRVTLRCSPRSGDLSVYWYQQSLDQGLQFLIQYYNGEERAKGNILERFSAQQFPDLHSELNLSSLELGDSALYFCASSTSPTGAEEKLFFGSGTQLSVL.

This clone has just a few counts. As DNA, the CDR3 is TGTGCCAGCAGCTCCGAACCTAGCGGGAGAGGTAGGAAGACCCAGTACTTC. It codes for CASSSEPSGRGRKTQYF. This sequence joins TRBV7-9 and TRBJ2-5; 10 nucleotides align to TRBD2. V lost 4 bases to trimming and J lost 6 bases; unmatched junction nucleotides: 14. This CDR3 has 17 residues. Germline V gene lookup returns CDR1 SEHNR and CDR2 FQNEAQ (reference sequence).

The V and J genes are TRBV5-1 and TRBJ2-2; TRBD1 agrees at 7 bases. The CDR3 contains 14 residues. Trimming removed 1 base from V and 6 bases from J; junction bases left unmatched: 3. Germline loops: CDR1 SGHRS, CDR2 YFSETQ. CDR3: CASSLRQGAGELFF. CDR3 sequence (DNA): TGCGCCAGCAGCTTGAGGCAGGGGGCCGGGGAGCTGTTTTTT.

This clone appeared a few times. The chain couples TRBV11-3 to TRBJ2-5, with D hard to call. This CDR3 region has 14 residues. The V and J ends lost 6 bases and 2 bases respectively, with 13 bases between them. The germline V gene has CDR1 SGHNT and CDR2 YENEEA. CDR3 DNA sequence: TGTGCCAGCAGACTCGGAGAGTTACAAGAGACCCAGTACTTC. This codes for CASRLGELQETQYF.

The chain employs TRBV5-1 and TRBJ2-2; 8 nucleotides align to TRBD2. The CDR3 sequence is 16 residues long. V was clipped by 1 base and J by 5 bases; unmatched bases: 7. Germline CDR1 reads SGHRS; CDR2 reads YFSETQ. The CDR3 sequence is CASSLQSGSGTGELFF. Here the CDR3 DNA reads TGCGCCAGCAGCTTGCAAAGCGGGAGTGGGACCGGGGAGCTGTTTTTT.

This clone was counted between two and nine times. Other DNA sequences in this sample translate to the same CDR3. The gene calls are TRBV2 and TRBJ1-5; D not resolved. Germline values: CDR1 SNHLY, CDR2 FYNNEI. The CDR3 has 13 amino acids. The ends were cut back, 3 bases at V and 0 bases at J, with 3 bases in the middle. CDR3 sequence: CASSDYSNQPQHF. DNA for the CDR3: TGTGCCAGCAGTGACTATAGCAATCAGCCCCAGCATTTT. The whole variable domain, remainder taken from reference TRBV2 and TRBJ1-5, is EPEVTQTPSHQVTQMGQEVILRCVPISNHLYFYWYRQILGQKVEFLVSFYNNEISEKSEIFDDQFSVERPDGSNFTLKIRSTKLEDSAMYFCASSDYSNQPQHFGDGTRLSIL.

This clone was detected only a few times. The chain links TRBV27 to TRBJ1-1, with 8 nucleotides matching TRBD1. The germline CDR1 and CDR2 sequences are MNHEY and SMNVEV (reference sequence). The ends lost 6 bases at V and 1 base at J; junction bases unmatched: 4. The CDR3 runs to 14 residues. The CDR3 loop reads CASSGDRPNTEAFF. CDR3 bases: TGTGCCAGCAGCGGGGACAGGCCGAACACTGAAGCTTTCTTT.

The V gene is TRBV5-4, the J gene TRBJ2-7; TRBD2 aligns across 8 bases. The length of the CDR3 is 16 residues. V lost 3 bases and J lost 2; bases outside the gene matches: 10. The germline CDR1 and CDR2 sequences are SGHNT and YYREEE (reference sequence). DNA for the CDR3: TGTGCCAGCAGCTCAGTAGCGGGGTCTCTCCCCTACGAGCAGTACTTC. Protein sequence: CASSSVAGSLPYEQYF.

The sample holds a few counts of this clone. The chain is built from TRBV11-3 and TRBJ2-3; D is perhaps TRBD2 (5 bases). Germline V CDR1 and CDR2: SGHNT, YENEEA. The CDR3 is made up of 13 amino acids. Trimming cost V 3 bases and J 2 bases, with 6 bases left between them. As DNA, the CDR3 is TGTGCCAGCAGCTTCGGGAACACAGATACGCAGTATTTT. Translating gives CASSFGNTDTQYF.

The chain carries TRBV5-1 and TRBJ2-7; perhaps TRBD2 as D (6 bases). The CDR3 covers 14 residues. Trimming removed 6 bases from V and 3 bases from J, with 16 bases in between. The V gene's germline CDR1 is SGHRS and CDR2 YFSETQ. The CDR3 nucleotides are TGCGCCAGCAAGGTGGGCGGGGTGAACTACGAGCAGTACTTC. Its protein is CASKVGGVNYEQYF.

A few counts support this clone. The chain combines TRBV25-1 with TRBJ1-4; 7 positions match TRBD1. This CDR3 spans 18 amino acids. Germline V gene data show CDR1 as MGHDK and CDR2 as SYGVNS. V shed 4 bases, J shed 2 bases, and the junction held 13 bases outside the gene matches. The CDR3 reads CASSARDSFPGTNEKLFF. The CDR3, as DNA: TGTGCCAGCAGTGCACGGGACAGCTTCCCCGGCACTAATGAAAAACTGTTTTTT.

V is TRBV9 and J is TRBJ1-1, with unresolved D. Germline values: CDR1 SGDLS, CDR2 YYNGEE. V was clipped by 4 bases and J by 4 bases, with 20 bases between them. The CDR3 has 16 residues. The CDR3 coding sequence is TGTGCCAGCAGCCCAGCAGGACTAAATACGGTCACTGAAGCTTTCTTT. The encoded protein is CASSPAGLNTVTEAFF.

The chain couples TRBV10-3 to TRBJ1-4; no firm D call. Germline assignment: CDR1 ENHRY and CDR2 SYGVKD. Trimming pared 2 bases from V and 5 bases from J, leaving 3 bases between. This CDR3 comprises 12 residues. CDR3 DNA: TGTGCCATCAGTGAGGGCAATGAAAAACTGTTTTTT. Translation gives CAISEGNEKLFF.

The rearrangement joins TRBV6-6 to TRBJ2-7; 7 nucleotides agree with TRBD1. CDR1 MNHNY and CDR2 SVGAGI come from the germline V gene (reference sequence). V was pared by 3 bases and J by 4 bases, with 9 bases of the junction left unmatched. The CDR3 has 15 residues. CDR3 nucleotides: TGTGCCAGCAGTTATTCGACAGGGACACGTTACGAGCAGTACTTC. Its translation: CASSYSTGTRYEQYF.

A single count supports this clone. The chain has TRBV30 and TRBJ1-1; 8 bases agree with TRBD1. With V trimmed by 3 bases and J by 11 bases, 8 bases remained unmatched. CDR3 size: 12 residues. The germline V gene has CDR1 GTSNPN and CDR2 SVGIG (reference sequence). CDR3 DNA: TGTGCCTGGAGAGCCACAGGGGGGTTCGCTTTCTTT. Translating gives CAWRATGGFAFF.

This clone was picked up many times. The chain recombines TRBV13 with TRBJ2-1, with D possibly being TRBD1 (5 bases). The CDR3 length is 14 residues. Trimming took 2 bases from V and 2 from J, leaving 7 bases between them. Germline CDR1 reads PRHDT; CDR2 reads FYEKMQ (reference sequence). For the CDR3, the DNA is TGTGCCAGCAGCTTAAGGGGCCCCTACAATGAGCAGTTCTTC. Translated: CASSLRGPYNEQFF.